The sequence of this T cell receptor (beta chain) was determined in a study of blood T cell repertoires in COVID-19 (dated by TCRdb to the early 2020s). At the level of the whole study: Samples covering the acute and convalescent phases of COVID-19 were provided by collaborators in the United States, Italy and Spain. The material from the prospective study consisted of cDNA or gDNA derived from T cells, B-cell-depleted T cells, or PBMCs. Subjects who had been exposed to COVID-19, were actively infected with it, or had recovered from it provided the deeply sampled blood TCRbeta repertoires that made up the dataset. The repertoires were made available in a free public database intended to serve as a resource for research on the immune response to SARS-CoV-2. The samples were drawn from two sources: the first 160 participants of the ongoing ImmuneRACE study, and 1,254 subjects contributed by 6 global collaborators. A de-identified subject ID, COVID-19 status, age in years and sex were almost always included in the sample metadata. Where HLA class I and class II types were available, the types were taken from metadata supplied by the sample provider, not from assay-based typing.

The research as a whole found: Clinical and demographic metadata were provided uncurated, with the amount varying by source and participant.

Remarks on this clone: Its antigen target is currently unknown. No much larger clone is present one base from it, and per-base qualities are unavailable.

TCRbeta CDR3 regions were amplified from genomic DNA using the immunoSEQ Assay, a bias-controlled multiplex PCR. As for how the authors treated the data: The number of nucleated cells in each sample was estimated by amplification of reference gene primers within the assay. To quantify the absolute abundance of each unique TCRbeta CDR3 rearrangement, sequence reads were collapsed and filtered. For each sample, productive Simpson clonality was calculated by taking the square root of Simpson's diversity index across productive rearrangements. Sourced from immuneACCESS, this table was stored by TCRdb with only in-frame sequences that have V and J called. A share of the clones is absent; for the studies checked, an unresolved V gene accounts for under half, and the remainder has no known explanation. V and J calls and clone size are given by that table; D and trimming were obtained from the DNA. This sample is represented by about 86,000 clones; over 80% of them were singletons. Clones ranked in the top ten supply roughly 30% of the sample.

The germline V gene provides CDR1 LGHNT and CDR2 FRNRAP. Trimmed from V: 10 bases; trimmed from J: 8 bases; junction bases lacking a gene match: 14. There are 13 amino acids in the CDR3, from cysteine to phenylalanine inclusive. Here the CDR3 DNA is all that survives: 39 bases in frame from base 1. The collaborating institutions used their own protocols to collect whole blood in K2EDTA tubes. For TCRbeta analysis, collaborator samples were shipped as frozen whole blood, as isolated PBMCs, or as DNA extracted from either sample type. This TCR was sampled from a woman aged 80 or over with active or convalescent COVID-19. This sequence uses TRBV12-5 and TRBJ2-7; TRBD2 lines up with 7 middle nucleotides. Sequenced: peripheral blood. The CDR3 sequence is CANGGSGPGKQYF. DNA sequence: TGTGCTAACGGGGGGTCAGGTCCCGGCAAGCAGTACTTC. This CDR3, with the reference TRBV12-5 and TRBJ2-7 proteins standing in past its ends, gives the full variable domain DARVTQTPRHKVTEMGQEVTMRCQPILGHNTVFWYRQTMMQGLELLAYFRNRAPLDDSGMPKDRFSAEMPDATLATLKIQPSEPRDSAVYFCANGGSGPGKQYFGPGTRLTVT.